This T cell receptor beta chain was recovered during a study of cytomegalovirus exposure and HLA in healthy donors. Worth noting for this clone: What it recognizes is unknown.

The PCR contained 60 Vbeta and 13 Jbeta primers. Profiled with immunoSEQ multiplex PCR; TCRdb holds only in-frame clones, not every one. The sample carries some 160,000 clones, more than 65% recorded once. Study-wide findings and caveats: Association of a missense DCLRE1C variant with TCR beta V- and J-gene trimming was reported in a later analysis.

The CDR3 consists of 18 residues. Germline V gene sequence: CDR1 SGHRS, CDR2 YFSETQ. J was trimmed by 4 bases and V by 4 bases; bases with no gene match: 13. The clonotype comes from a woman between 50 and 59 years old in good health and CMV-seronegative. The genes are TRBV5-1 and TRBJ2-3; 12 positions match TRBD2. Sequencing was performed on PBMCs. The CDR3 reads CASSPPSSSGGAADTQYF. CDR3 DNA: TGCGCCAGCAGCCCGCCCTCCTCTAGCGGGGGGGCCGCAGATACGCAGTATTTT.